The T cell receptor beta chain described here comes from a study of T-cell reconstitution after alpha-beta-depleted transplantation in children. Study-level results: Newly produced T cells mostly provided counts and TCRbeta diversity after one year, as hyperexpanded clones declined. There were reportedly several hundred expanded graft clones from which alpha-beta T cells came about two months after transplant. Some patients owed their high day-60 TCRbeta diversity to surviving recipient T cells and thymic progenitors.

Germline V gene data show CDR1 as SQVTM and CDR2 as ANQGSEA. V dropped 6 bases and J dropped 7; count of bases not matched to a gene: 8. The length of the CDR3 is 14 residues. For TCRbeta, the library was prepared with unique molecular identifiers. Each CDR3 protein is one row after TCRdb ran MiXCR on the PCR reads. The data hold about 310,000 distinct CDR3 sequences, with about a quarter observed a single time. This clonotype has more than one count but fewer than ten. The antigen remains unidentified. This chain links TRBV29-1 with TRBJ2-1, with TRBD2 identical over 11 bases. Sequenced here: PBMCs, mostly from graft donor cells, sampled 180 days after TCRalphabeta/CD19-depleted stem cell transplant. The source is a male patient between 10 and 17 years old who had a stem cell transplant for acute lymphoblastic leukemia, so the T cells may come from the graft donor. The CDR3 DNA sequence: TGCAGCGTAAAGGGACTAGCGGATAGGAATGAGCAGTTCTTC. It codes for CSVKGLADRNEQFF.